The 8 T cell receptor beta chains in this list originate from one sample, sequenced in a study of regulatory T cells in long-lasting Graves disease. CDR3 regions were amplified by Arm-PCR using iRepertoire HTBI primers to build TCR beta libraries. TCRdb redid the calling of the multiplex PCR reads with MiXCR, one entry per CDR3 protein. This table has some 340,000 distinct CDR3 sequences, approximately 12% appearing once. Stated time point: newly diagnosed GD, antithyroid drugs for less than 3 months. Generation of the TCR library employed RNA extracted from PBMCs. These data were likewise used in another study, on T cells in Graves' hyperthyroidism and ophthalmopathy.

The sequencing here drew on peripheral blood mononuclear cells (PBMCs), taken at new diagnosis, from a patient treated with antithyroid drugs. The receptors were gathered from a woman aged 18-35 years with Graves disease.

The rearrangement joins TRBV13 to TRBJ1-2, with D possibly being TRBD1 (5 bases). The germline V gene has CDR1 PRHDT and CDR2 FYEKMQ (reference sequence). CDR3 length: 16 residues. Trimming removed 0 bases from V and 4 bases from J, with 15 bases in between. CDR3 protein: CASSLGRRGQGYGYTF. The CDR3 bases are TGTGCCAGCAGCTTAGGCCGGAGAGGGCAGGGCTATGGCTACACCTTC.

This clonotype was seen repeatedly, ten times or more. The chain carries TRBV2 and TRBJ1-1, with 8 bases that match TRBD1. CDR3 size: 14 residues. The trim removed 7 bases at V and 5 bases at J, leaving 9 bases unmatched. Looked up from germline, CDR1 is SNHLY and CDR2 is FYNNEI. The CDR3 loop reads CASTRDRGSTEAFF. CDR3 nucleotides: TGTGCCAGCACAAGAGACAGGGGAAGTACTGAAGCTTTCTTT.

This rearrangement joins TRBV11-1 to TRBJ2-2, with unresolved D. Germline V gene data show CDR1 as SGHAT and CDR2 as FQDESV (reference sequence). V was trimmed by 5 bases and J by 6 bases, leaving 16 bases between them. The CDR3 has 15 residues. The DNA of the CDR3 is TGTGCCAGCAGCCCAACGACATCTTATCCCGGGGAGCTGTTTTTT. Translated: CASSPTTSYPGELFF.

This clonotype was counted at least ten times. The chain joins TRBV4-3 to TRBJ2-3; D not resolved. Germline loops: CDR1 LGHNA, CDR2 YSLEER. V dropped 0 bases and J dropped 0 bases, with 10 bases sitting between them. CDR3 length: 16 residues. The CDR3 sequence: CASSQDGFSSTDTQYF. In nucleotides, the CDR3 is TGCGCCAGCAGCCAAGATGGTTTCTCTAGCACAGATACGCAGTATTTT.

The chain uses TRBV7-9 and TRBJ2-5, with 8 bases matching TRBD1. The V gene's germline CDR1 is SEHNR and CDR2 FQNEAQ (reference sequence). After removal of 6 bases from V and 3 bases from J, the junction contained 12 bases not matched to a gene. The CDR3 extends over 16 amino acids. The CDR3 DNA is TGTGCCAGCAGAGGGGTTCGTCGGACAGGGAAAGAGACCCAGTACTTC. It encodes CASRGVRRTGKETQYF.

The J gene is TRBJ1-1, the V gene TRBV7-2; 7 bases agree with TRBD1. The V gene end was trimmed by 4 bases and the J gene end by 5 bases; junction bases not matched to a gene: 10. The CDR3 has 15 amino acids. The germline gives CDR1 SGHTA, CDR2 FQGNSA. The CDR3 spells CASSWAGGGGTEAFF. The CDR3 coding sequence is TGTGCCAGCAGCTGGGCGGGAGGGGGCGGGACTGAAGCTTTCTTT.

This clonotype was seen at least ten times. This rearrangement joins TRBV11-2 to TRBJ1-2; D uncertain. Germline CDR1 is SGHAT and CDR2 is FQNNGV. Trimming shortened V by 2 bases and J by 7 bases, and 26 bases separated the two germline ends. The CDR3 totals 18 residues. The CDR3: CASSLPGPVRGLIGGYTF. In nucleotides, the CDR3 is TGTGCCAGCAGCTTACCCGGCCCCGTACGTGGCCTGATTGGTGGCTACACCTTC.

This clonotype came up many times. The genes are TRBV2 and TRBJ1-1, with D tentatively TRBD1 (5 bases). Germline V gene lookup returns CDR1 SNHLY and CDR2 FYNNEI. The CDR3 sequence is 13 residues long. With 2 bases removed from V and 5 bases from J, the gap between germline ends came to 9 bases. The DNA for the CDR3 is TGTGCCAGCAGTGAATCATGGGGGACTGAAGCTTTCTTT. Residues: CASSESWGTEAFF. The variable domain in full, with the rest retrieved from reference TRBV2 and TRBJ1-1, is EPEVTQTPSHQVTQMGQEVILRCVPISNHLYFYWYRQILGQKVEFLVSFYNNEISEKSEIFDDQFSVERPDGSNFTLKIRSTKLEDSAMYFCASSESWGTEAFFGQGTRLTVV.